The present T cell receptor (beta chain) was sequenced within a study of beta chain features in type 1 diabetes. Study results and caveats: Insertion counts at VDJ junctions were lower in type 1 diabetes patients, who also showed more deletions there. People with Type 1 diabetes carried modestly yet significantly shorter TCRB CDR3s in all four CD4+ subsets.

The CDR3 spans 15 residues. In germline, CDR1 is MDHEN, CDR2 SYDVKM. Over 95% purity was reached by all sorted populations. The whole isolated RNA underwent reverse transcription, so sequencing captured expressed TCRB transcripts. TCRdb keeps only in-frame clones here, not all; method: immunoSEQ multiplex PCR. The table shows 38,000 or so clones, with 64% occurring only once. This clone was detected only a few times. The antigen is not known. This clonotype originated in a woman in her twenties or thirties in good health. Material: Tregs from blood. This sequence joins TRBV28 and TRBJ2-5; either TRBD1 or TRBD2 may fit D (5 bases each). The J call could be wrong; TRBJ2-7 is a better fit for the DNA end. CDR3 protein: CASSLWVGGSYEQYF. The CDR3 DNA is TGTGCCAGCAGTTTATGGGTTGGGGGCTCCTACGAGCAGTACTTC.